Below, 8 T cell receptor beta chains from the same sample are listed, as sequenced in a study of T cell responses to AZD1222 COVID-19 vaccine. Using immunoSEQ multiplex PCR, the repertoire was profiled, and TCRdb retains in-frame clones only, with some absent. Of about 130,000 clones listed, about 89% were seen once; the top ten hold 5.5% to 7%. The sequenced sample was peripheral blood, obtained on day 0 of AZD1222 vaccination. The receptors come from an adult in good health.

The genes are TRBV18 and TRBJ1-4; D is unclear. Germline CDR1 reads KGHSH; CDR2 reads LQKENI. This CDR3 has 16 amino acids. The germline V and J ends were trimmed by 0 bases and 0 bases, with 8 bases remaining between them. The DNA of the CDR3 is TGTGCCAGCTCACCACCCTCGCTGACAACTAATGAAAAACTGTTTTTT. This translates into CASSPPSLTTNEKLFF.

This sequence joins TRBV5-6 and TRBJ1-1; 8 bases map to TRBD1. With 5 bases clipped from V and 4 bases from J, the junction kept 7 bases outside the gene matches. The CDR3 totals 14 residues. Germline CDR1 SGHDT, CDR2 YYEEEE. CDR3: CASRTFTGGTEAFF. DNA of the CDR3: TGTGCCAGCAGAACTTTCACAGGGGGCACTGAAGCTTTCTTT.

This clone was counted once. This chain links TRBV3-1 (or the pseudogene TRBV3-2) with TRBJ2-5, with D hard to call. Per the germline V gene, CDR1 is LGHDT and CDR2 is YNNKEL (reference sequence). The length of the CDR3 is 12 residues. V gave up 1 base and J gave up 5 bases, with 5 bases separating them. The CDR3 spells CASSQGLETQYF. DNA for the CDR3: TGTGCCAGCAGCCAAGGGCTTGAGACCCAGTACTTC.

In its sample, this clone was seen a few times. The sample carries other DNA sequences with the same CDR3. V and J are TRBV21-1 and TRBJ1-2; the table's D call of TRBD1 was not tested on the DNA. TRBV21-1 is a documented pseudogene. The CDR3 is 17 residues long. The CDR3 region is CASSKVRVEGSIYGYTF. The CDR3 bases are TGTGCCAGCAGCAAAGTCAGGGTAGAAGGCAGCATCTATGGCTACACCTTC.

This clone was seen only once. CDR3 residues: CASSVGGLGSYNEQFF. The CDR3 DNA is TGTGCCAGCAGCGTAGGGGGCTTGGGCTCCTACAATGAGCAGTTCTTC. The chain has TRBV9 and TRBJ2-1, with D possibly matching TRBD1 (5 bases). This CDR3 is built from 16 residues. Germline V gene lookup returns CDR1 SGDLS and CDR2 YYNGEE. Trimming took off 0 bases at V and 0 bases at J, with 10 bases between the two ends.

The CDR3 DNA sequence: TGTGCCAGCAGGTCCCGGTCGATGGGCCTCACTGAAGCTTTCTTT. Encoded protein: CASRSRSMGLTEAFF. The genes are TRBV27 and TRBJ1-1; D gene unclear. CDR1 and CDR2 (germline): MNHEY, SMNVEV (reference sequence). Deletions cut 6 bases from V and 4 bases from J, with 18 bases between. This CDR3 is built from 15 residues.

V gene TRBV4-1 combines with J gene TRBJ2-1, with 10 bases aligning to TRBD2. The germline CDR1 and CDR2 sequences are MGHRA and YSYEKL. V was clipped by 6 bases and J by 6 bases; unmatched bases: 11. The CDR3 is made up of 16 amino acids. Here the CDR3 DNA reads TGCGCCAGCAGGCACGGTAGCGGGGGGAATCCCAATGAGCAGTTCTTC. Amino acids: CASRHGSGGNPNEQFF.

The V and J genes are TRBV27 and TRBJ1-2, with D possibly TRBD1 on 5 matching bases. Germline lookup yields CDR1 MNHEY and CDR2 SMNVEV (reference sequence). V was pared by 2 bases and J by 4 bases, with 11 bases between. The CDR3 has 14 residues. CDR3 amino acids: CASSLKGFGYGYTF. CDR3 coding DNA: TGTGCCAGCAGTTTAAAGGGGTTTGGCTATGGCTACACCTTC.